This T cell receptor (beta chain) was captured by sequencing in a study of cytomegalovirus exposure and HLA in healthy donors. PCR used 60 Vbeta primers and 13 Jbeta primers. TCRdb's table, derived via immunoSEQ multiplex PCR, lists solely in-frame clones and lacks some. Of approximately 100,000 clones in the sample, about four fifths are singletons; the top ten hold 1.6%. In germline, CDR1 is SEHNR, CDR2 FQNEAQ (reference sequence). Trimming removed 11 bases at V and 7 bases at J, with 24 bases between. This CDR3 is built from 14 residues. Those who donated were healthy bone marrow donors. Sequences were obtained from PBMCs. The receptor was isolated from a man aged 50-59 years in good health and CMV-seronegative. The chain has TRBV7-9 and TRBJ2-7, with a possible D match to TRBD1 (5 bases). The CDR3 spells CAGNSGYPTREQYF. In DNA, the CDR3 is TGTGCCGGGAACTCAGGGTACCCTACTCGGGAGCAGTACTTC.